This T cell receptor beta chain was captured in a study of T cell repertoires in cytomegalovirus infection. Overall study context: CMV infection and matching HLA type were both indicated by public TCR beta signatures.

TCRdb passed the reads through MiXCR, listing each CDR3 protein once. The sample has some 700,000 distinct CDR3 sequences, roughly 36% seen once; the top ten hold 2.8%. Trimming pared 8 bases from V and 5 bases from J, leaving 19 bases between. CDR3 length: 14 residues. CDR1 MDHEN and CDR2 SYDVKM come from the germline V gene. Study-wide results and limits: HLA-C-restricted CMV-specific TCR beta clonotypes prevailed in the ex vivo response. Summed frequency of shared TCR beta families picked out CMV carriers who also had the relevant HLA.

Concerning this clonotype itself: Its specificity is not known.

The source of this sequence is a human donor in good health (CMV status not recorded). Some clones in this sample may be carry-over from other donors' samples. Sample: PBMCs. This chain connects TRBV28 to TRBJ2-7; no firm D call. The CDR3 loop reads CASGVGGSSDEQYF. For the CDR3, the DNA is TGTGCCAGCGGTGTCGGCGGATCGTCTGACGAGCAGTACTTC. The full variable domain, rest sourced from reference TRBV28 and TRBJ2-7, is DVKVTQSSRYLVKRTGEKVFLECVQDMDHENMFWYRQDPGLGLRLIYFSYDVKMKEKGDIPEGYSVSREKKERFSLILESASTNQTSMYLCASGVGGSSDEQYFGPGTRLTVT.